The source of this T cell receptor (beta chain) is a study of cytomegalovirus exposure and HLA in healthy donors. Researchers ran the PCR with 60 Vbeta and 13 Jbeta primers. Method: immunoSEQ multiplex PCR; TCRdb's copy keeps in-frame clones and lacks some. The sample includes fewer than 250,000 clones, around 75% of them seen just once. Note on this clone: No antigen is known for it. At one end, the junction sequence differs from germline, possibly due to a read error.

Notes on the study in general: Researchers reported from a later analysis that most CMV-associated TCR beta chains appeared HLA-restricted. A likely sequencing artifact accounted for one observed cluster of highly shared sequence variants. Among the most significant clusters, several appeared linked to common viral pathogens in a later analysis. A classifier reportedly called cytomegalovirus status with high sensitivity and specificity.

From germline, CDR1 is MNHEY and CDR2 SVGAGI. The CDR3 is 14 residues long. The chain uses TRBV6-5 and TRBJ1-4, with D hard to call. The sequencing input was PBMCs. The sequence came from a woman in her twenties or thirties in good health and CMV-seropositive. The CDR3 region has the DNA TGTGCCAGCGGAGAACTGAAAACTAATGAAAAGCTGTTTTTT. This translates into CASGELKTNEKLFF.